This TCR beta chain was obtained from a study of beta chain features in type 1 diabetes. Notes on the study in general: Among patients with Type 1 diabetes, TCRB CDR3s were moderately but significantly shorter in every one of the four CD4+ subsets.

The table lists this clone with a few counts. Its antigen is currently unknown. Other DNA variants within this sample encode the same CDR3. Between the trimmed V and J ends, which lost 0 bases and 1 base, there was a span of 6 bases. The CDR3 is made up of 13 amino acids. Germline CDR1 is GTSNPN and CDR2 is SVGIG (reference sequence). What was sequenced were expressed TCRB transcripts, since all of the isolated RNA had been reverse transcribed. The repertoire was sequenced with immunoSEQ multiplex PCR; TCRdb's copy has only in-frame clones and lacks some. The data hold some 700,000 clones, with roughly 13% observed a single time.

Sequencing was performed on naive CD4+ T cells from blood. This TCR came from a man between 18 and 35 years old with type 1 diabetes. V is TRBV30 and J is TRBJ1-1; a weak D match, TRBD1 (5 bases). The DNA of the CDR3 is TGTGCCTGGAGTGTGACAGAGAACACTGAAGCTTTCTTT. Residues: CAWSVTENTEAFF.